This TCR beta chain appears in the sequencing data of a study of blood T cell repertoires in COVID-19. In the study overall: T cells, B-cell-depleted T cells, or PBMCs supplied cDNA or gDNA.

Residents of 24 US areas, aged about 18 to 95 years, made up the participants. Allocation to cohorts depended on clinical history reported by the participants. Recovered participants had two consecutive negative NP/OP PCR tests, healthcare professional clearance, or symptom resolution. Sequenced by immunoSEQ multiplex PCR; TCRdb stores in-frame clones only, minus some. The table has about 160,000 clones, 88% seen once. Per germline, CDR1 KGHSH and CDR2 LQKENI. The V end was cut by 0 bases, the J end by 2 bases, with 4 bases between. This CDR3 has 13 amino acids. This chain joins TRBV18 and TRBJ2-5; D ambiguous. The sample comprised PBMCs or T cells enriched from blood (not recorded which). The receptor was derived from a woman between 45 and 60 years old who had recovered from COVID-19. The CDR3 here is CASSPPYQETQYF. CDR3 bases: TGTGCCAGCTCACCACCATATCAAGAGACCCAGTACTTC. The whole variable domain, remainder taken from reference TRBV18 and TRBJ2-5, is NAGVMQNPRHLVRRRGQEARLRCSPMKGHSHVYWYRQLPEEGLKFMVYLQKENIIDESGMPKERFSAEFPKEGPSILRIQQVVRGDSAAYFCASSPPYQETQYFGPGTRLLVL.